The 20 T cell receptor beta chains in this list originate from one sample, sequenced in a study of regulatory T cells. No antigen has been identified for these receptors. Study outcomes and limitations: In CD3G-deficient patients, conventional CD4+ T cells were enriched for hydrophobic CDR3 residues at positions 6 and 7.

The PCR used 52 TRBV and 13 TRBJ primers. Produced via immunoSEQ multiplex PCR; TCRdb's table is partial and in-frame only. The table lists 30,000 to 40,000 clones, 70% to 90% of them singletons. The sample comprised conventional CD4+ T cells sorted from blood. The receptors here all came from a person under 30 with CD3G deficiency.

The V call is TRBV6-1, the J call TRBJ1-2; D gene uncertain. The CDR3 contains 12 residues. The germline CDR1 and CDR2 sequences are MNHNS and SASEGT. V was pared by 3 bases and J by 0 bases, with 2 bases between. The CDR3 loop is CASSDTNYGYTF. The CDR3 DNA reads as TGTGCCAGCAGTGACACTAACTATGGCTACACCTTC.

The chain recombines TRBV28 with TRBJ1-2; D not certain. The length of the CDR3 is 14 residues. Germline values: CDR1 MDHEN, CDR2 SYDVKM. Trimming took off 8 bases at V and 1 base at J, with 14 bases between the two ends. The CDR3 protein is CASRGGSLNYGYTF. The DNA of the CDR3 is TGTGCCAGCCGTGGTGGCAGTCTTAACTATGGCTACACCTTC.

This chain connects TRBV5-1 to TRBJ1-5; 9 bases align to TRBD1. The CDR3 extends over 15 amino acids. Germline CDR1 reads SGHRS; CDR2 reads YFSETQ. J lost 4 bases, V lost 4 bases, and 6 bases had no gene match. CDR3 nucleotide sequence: TGCGCCAGCAGCCCGGGACAGGGCTGGAATCAGCCCCAGCATTTT. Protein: CASSPGQGWNQPQHF.

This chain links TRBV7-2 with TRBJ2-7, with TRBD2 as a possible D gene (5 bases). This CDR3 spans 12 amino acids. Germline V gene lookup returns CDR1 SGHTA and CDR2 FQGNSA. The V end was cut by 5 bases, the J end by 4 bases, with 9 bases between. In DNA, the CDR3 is TGTGCCAGCAGCCCCGGAGGATACGAGCAGTACTTC. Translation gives CASSPGGYEQYF.

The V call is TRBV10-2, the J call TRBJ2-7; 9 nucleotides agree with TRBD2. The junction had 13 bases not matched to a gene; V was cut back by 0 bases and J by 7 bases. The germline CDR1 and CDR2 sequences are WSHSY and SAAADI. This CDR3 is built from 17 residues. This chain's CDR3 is CASSESVWSSGAREQYF. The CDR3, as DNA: TGCGCCAGCAGTGAGTCGGTCTGGTCTAGCGGGGCGCGTGAGCAGTACTTC.

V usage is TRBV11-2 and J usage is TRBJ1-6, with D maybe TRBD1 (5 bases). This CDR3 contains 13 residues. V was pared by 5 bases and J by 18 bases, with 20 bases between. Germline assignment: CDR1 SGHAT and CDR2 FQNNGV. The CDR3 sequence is CASSRTSTDGHHF. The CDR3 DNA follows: TGTGCCAGCAGCCGGACGTCGACAGACGGCCACCACTTT.

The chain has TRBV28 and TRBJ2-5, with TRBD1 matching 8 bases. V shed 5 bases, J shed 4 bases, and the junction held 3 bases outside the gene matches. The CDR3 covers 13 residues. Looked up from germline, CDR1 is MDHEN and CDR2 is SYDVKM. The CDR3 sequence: CASSLRGLETQYF. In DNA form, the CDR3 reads TGTGCCAGCAGTCTCAGGGGGCTAGAGACCCAGTACTTC.

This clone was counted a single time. CDR3 protein: CASRDRINTEAFF. DNA of the CDR3: TGTGCCAGTAGAGACAGAATCAACACTGAAGCTTTCTTT. The rearrangement uses TRBV19 and TRBJ1-1; possible D gene TRBD1, 5 bases. V lost 6 bases to trimming and J lost 2 bases, with 10 bases between them. The CDR3 extends over 13 amino acids. Germline V lookup: CDR1 LNHDA, CDR2 SQIVND (reference sequence).

CDR3 residues: CASSLRRAGGTTDTQYF. The CDR3 DNA reads as TGTGCCAGCAGCTTAAGGCGGGCGGGAGGTACCACAGATACGCAGTATTTT. The rearrangement links TRBV7-9 to TRBJ2-3; TRBD2 matches at 8 bases. Unmatched junction bases numbered 9, after V lost 2 bases and J lost 2 bases. Per the germline V gene, CDR1 is SEHNR and CDR2 is FQNEAQ (reference sequence). CDR3 length: 17 amino acids.

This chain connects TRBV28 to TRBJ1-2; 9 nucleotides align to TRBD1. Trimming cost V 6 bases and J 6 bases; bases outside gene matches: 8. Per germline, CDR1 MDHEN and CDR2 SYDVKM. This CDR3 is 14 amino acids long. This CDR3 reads CASSLDRGYDGYTF. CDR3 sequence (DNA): TGTGCCAGCAGCCTCGACAGGGGGTACGATGGCTACACCTTC.

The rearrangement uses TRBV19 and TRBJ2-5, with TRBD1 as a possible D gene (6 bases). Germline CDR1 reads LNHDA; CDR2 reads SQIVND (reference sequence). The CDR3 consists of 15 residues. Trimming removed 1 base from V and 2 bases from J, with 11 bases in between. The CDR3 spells CASSIAPGQQETQYF. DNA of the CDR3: TGTGCCAGTAGTATAGCCCCGGGACAACAAGAGACCCAGTACTTC.

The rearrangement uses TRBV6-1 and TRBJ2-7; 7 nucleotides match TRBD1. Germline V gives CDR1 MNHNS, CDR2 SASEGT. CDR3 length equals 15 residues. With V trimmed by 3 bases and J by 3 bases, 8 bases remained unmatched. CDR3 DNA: TGTGCCAGCAGTGACGCGACAGGGCATAGCTACGAGCAGTACTTC. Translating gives CASSDATGHSYEQYF.

DNA of the CDR3: TGTGCCAGCAGCTTACGAGTGGGGGAAGCTTTCTTT. Its translation: CASSLRVGEAFF. This chain connects TRBV7-9 to TRBJ1-1; D unresolved. The germline V gene encodes CDR1 SEHNR and CDR2 FQNEAQ (reference sequence). This CDR3 spans 12 amino acids. Trimming took 2 bases from V and 8 from J, leaving 9 bases between them.

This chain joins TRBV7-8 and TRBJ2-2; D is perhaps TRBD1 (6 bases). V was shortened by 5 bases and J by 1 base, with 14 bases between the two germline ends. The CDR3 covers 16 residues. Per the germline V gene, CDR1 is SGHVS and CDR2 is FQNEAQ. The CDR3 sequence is CASSHLGTMNTGELFF. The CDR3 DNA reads TGTGCCAGCAGCCACCTGGGGACAATGAACACCGGGGAGCTGTTTTTT.

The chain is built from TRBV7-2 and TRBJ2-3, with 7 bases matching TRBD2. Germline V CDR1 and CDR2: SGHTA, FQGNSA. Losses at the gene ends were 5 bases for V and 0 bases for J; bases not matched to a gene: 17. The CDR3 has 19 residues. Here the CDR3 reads CASSQIPSGNDPSTDTQYF. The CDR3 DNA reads TGTGCCAGCAGCCAAATACCTAGCGGAAACGACCCTAGCACAGATACGCAGTATTTT.

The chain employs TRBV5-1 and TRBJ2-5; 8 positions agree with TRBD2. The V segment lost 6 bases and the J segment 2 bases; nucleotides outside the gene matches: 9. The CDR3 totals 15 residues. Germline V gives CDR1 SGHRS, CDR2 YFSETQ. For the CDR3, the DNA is TGCGCCAGCACCCCAGGAGCGGGGGTACAAGAGACCCAGTACTTC. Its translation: CASTPGAGVQETQYF.

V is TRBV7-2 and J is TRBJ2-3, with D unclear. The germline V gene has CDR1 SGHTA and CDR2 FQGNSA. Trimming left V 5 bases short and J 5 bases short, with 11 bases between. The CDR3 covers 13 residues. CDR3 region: CASSPGPEDTQYF. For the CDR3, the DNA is TGTGCCAGCAGCCCCGGACCCGAAGATACGCAGTATTTT.

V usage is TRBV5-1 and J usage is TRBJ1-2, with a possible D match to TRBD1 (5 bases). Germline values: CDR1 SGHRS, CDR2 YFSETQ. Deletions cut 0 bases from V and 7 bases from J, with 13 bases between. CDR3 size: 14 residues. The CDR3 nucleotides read TGCGCCAGCAGCTTGGCTGGAGGAGGGGTTGGCTACACCTTC. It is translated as CASSLAGGGVGYTF.

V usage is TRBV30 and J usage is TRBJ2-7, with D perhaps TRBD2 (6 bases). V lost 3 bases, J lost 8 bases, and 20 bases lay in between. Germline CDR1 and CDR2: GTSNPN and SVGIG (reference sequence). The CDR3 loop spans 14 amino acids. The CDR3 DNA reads TGTGCCTGGAGCCGGGGCGGGGTGGGAGTGAAGCAGTACTTC. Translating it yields CAWSRGGVGVKQYF.

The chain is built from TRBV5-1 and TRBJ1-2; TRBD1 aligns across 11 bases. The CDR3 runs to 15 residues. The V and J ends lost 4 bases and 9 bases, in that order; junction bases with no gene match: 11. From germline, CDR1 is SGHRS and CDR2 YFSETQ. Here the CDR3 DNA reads TGCGCCAGCAGCCGTGATCCGGGACAGGGGGAAAGCTACACCTTC. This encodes CASSRDPGQGESYTF. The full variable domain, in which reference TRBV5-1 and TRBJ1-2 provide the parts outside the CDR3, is KAGVTQTPRYLIKTRGQQVTLSCSPISGHRSVSWYQQTPGQGLQFLFEYFSETQRNKGNFPGRFSGRQFSNSRSEMNVSTLELGDSALYLCASSRDPGQGESYTFGSGTRLTVV.